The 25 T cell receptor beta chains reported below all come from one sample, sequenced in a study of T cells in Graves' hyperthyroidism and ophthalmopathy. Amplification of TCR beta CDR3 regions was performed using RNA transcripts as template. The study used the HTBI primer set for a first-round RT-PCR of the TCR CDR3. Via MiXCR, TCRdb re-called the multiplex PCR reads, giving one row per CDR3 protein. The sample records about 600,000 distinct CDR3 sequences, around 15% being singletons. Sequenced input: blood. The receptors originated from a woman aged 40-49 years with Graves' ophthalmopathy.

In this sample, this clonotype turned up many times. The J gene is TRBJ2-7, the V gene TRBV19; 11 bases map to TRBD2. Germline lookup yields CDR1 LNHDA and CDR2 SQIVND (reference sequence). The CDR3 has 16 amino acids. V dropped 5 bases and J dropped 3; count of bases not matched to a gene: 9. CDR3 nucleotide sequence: TGTGCCAGTAGTCCGACTAGCGGGACCATCTACTACGAGCAGTACTTC. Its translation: CASSPTSGTIYYEQYF.

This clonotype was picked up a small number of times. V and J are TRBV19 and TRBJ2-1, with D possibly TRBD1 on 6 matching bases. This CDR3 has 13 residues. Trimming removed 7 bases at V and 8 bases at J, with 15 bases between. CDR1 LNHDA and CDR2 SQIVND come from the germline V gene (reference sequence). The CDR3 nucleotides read TGTGCCAGTAAGCTACAGGGTTTCGATGAGCAGTTCTTC. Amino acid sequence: CASKLQGFDEQFF.

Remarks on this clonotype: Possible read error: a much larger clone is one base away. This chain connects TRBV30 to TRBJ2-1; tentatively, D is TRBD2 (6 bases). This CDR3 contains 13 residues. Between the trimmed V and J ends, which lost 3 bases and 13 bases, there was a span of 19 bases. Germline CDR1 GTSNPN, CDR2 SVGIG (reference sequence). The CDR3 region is CAWRLGLPNAQFF. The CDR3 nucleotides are TGTGCCTGGAGGCTGGGACTCCCGAACGCACAGTTCTTC.

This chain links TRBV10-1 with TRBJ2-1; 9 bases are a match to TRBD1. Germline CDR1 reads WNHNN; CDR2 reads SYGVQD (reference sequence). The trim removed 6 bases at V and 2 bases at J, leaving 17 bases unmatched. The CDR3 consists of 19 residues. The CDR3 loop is CASSTGGQGILGAYNEQFF. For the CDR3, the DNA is TGCGCCAGCAGCACCGGGGGACAGGGTATATTGGGGGCCTACAATGAGCAGTTCTTC.

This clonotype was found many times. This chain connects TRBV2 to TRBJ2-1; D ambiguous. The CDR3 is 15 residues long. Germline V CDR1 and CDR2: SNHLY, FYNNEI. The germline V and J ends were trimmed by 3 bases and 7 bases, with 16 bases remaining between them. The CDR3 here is CASSDRATPYNEQFF. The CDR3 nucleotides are TGTGCCAGCAGTGATAGGGCGACGCCATATAATGAGCAGTTCTTC. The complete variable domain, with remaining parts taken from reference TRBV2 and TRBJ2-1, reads EPEVTQTPSHQVTQMGQEVILRCVPISNHLYFYWYRQILGQKVEFLVSFYNNEISEKSEIFDDQFSVERPDGSNFTLKIRSTKLEDSAMYFCASSDRATPYNEQFFGPGTRLTVL.

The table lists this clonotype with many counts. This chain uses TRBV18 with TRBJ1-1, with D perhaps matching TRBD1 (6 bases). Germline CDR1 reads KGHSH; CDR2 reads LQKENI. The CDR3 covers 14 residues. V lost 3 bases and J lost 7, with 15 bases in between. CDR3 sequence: CASSPYREENEAFF. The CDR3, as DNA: TGTGCCAGCTCACCCTACAGGGAAGAGAATGAAGCTTTCTTT.

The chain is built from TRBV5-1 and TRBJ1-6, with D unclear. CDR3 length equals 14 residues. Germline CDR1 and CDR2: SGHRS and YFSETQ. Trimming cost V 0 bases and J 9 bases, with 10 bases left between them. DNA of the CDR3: TGCGCCAGCAGCTTGGCCGGATTATCTTCACCCCTCCACTTT. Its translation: CASSLAGLSSPLHF.

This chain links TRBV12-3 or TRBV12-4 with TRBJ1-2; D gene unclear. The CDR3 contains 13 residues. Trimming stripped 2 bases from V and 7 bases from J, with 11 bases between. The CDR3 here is CASSLFSRIGYTF. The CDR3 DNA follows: TGTGCCAGCAGTTTATTTTCACGGATTGGCTACACCTTC.

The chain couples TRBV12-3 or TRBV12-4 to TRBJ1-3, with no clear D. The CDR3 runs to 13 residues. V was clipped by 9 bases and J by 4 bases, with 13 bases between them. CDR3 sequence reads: CASGRVNGNTIYF. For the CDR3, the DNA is TGTGCCAGTGGAAGAGTAAACGGAAACACCATATATTTT.

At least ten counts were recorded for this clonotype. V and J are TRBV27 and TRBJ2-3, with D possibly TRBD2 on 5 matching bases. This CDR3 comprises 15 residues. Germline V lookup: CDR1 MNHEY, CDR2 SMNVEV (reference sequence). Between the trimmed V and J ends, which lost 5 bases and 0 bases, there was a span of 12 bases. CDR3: CASSPAGTSTDTQYF. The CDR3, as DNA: TGTGCCAGCAGTCCGGCGGGCACTAGCACAGATACGCAGTATTTT.

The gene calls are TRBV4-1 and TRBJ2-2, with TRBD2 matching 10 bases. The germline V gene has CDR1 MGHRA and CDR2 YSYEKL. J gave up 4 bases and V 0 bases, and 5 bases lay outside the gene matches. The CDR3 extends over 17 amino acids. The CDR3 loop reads CASSQEPSGSVTGELFF. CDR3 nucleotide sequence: TGCGCCAGCAGCCAAGAGCCTAGCGGGAGTGTCACCGGGGAGCTGTTTTTT.

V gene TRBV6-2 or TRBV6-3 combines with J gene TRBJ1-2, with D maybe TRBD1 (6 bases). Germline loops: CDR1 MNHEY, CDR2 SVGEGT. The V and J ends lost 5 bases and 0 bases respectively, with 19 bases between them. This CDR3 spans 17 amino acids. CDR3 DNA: TGTGCCAGCAGTCCTAGGGGGGGCGTCACGGCTAACTATGGCTACACCTTC. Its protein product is CASSPRGGVTANYGYTF.

As DNA, the CDR3 is TGTGCCACCAGTGATCCACGGACAGGCCAAGAGACCCAGTACTTC. It encodes CATSDPRTGQETQYF. The chain couples TRBV24-1 to TRBJ2-5, with 7 nucleotides matching TRBD1. The V gene's germline CDR1 is KGHDR and CDR2 SFDVKD. The J segment lost 1 base and the V segment lost 3 bases, leaving 4 bases of the junction unmatched. This CDR3 is 15 amino acids long.

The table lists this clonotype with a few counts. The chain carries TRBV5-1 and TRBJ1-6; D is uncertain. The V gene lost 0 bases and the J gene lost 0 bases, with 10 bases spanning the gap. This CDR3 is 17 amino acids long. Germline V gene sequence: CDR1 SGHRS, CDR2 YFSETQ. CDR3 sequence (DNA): TGCGCCAGCAGCTTGGAGACGGGATTCTCCTATAATTCACCCCTCCACTTT. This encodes CASSLETGFSYNSPLHF.

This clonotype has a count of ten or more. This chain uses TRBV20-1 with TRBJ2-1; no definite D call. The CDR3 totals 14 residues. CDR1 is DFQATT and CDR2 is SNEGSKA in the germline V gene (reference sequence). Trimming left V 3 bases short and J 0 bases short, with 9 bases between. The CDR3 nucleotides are TGCAGTGCTAGTACGGATAGCTCCTACAATGAGCAGTTCTTC. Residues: CSASTDSSYNEQFF.

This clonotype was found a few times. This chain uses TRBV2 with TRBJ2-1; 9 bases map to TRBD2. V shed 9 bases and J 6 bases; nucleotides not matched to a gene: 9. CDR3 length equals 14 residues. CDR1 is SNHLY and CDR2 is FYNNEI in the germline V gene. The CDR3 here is CASTRAGGGNEQFF. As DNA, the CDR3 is TGTGCCAGTACCCGAGCGGGAGGCGGCAATGAGCAGTTCTTC.

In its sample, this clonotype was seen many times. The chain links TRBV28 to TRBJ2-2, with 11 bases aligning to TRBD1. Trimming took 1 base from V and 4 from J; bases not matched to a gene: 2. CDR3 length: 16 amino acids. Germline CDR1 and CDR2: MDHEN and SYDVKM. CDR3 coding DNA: TGTGCCAGCAGTTTATTAGGGACAGGGGGCACCGGGGAGCTGTTTTTT. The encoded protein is CASSLLGTGGTGELFF.

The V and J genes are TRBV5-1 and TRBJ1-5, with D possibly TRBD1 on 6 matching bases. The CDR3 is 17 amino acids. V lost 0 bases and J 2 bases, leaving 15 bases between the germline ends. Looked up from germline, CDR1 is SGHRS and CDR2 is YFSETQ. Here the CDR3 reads CASSLGPQGTGNQPQHF. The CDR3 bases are TGCGCCAGCAGCTTGGGACCTCAGGGGACGGGCAATCAGCCCCAGCATTTT.

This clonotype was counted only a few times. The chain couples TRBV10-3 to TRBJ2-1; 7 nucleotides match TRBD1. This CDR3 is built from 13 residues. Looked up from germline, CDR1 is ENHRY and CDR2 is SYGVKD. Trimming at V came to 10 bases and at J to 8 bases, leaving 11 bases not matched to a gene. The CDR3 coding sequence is TGTGCCACCGGGGACAGCCCGAACGATGAGCAGTTCTTC. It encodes CATGDSPNDEQFF.

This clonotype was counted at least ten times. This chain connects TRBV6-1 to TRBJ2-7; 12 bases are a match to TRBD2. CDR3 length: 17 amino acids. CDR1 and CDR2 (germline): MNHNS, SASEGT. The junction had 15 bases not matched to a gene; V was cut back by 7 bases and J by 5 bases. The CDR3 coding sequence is TGTGCCAGCACAGGTTCGGCTAGCGGGAGGGAAGGCCACGAGCAGTACTTC. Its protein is CASTGSASGREGHEQYF.

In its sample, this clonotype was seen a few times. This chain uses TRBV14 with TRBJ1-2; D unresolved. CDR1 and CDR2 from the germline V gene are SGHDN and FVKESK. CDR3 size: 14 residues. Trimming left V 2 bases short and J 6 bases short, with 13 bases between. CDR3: CASSQNFRFDGYTF. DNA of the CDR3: TGTGCCAGCAGCCAAAATTTCAGGTTCGATGGCTACACCTTC.

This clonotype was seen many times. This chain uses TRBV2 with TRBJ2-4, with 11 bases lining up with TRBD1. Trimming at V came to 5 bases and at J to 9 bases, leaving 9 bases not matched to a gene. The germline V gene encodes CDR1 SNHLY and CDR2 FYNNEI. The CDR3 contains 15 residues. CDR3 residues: CASSPMGQGVAIQYF. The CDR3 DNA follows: TGTGCCAGCAGTCCAATGGGACAGGGGGTCGCCATTCAGTACTTC.

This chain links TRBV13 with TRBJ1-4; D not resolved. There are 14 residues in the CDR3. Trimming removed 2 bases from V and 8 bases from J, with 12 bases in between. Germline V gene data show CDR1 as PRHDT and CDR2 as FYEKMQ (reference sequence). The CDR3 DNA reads TGTGCCAGCAGCTTATTTCGGAGGCCGGAAAAACTGTTTTTT. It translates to CASSLFRRPEKLFF.

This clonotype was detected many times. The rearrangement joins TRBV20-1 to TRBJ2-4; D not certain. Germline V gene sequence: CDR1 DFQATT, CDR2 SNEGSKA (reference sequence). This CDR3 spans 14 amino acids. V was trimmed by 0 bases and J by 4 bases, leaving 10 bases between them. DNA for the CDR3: TGCAGTGCTAGAGACCGTACTGGGAAAAACATTCAGTACTTC. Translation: CSARDRTGKNIQYF.

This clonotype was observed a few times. The CDR3 DNA reads as TGTGCCACCAGTGACTCGACTAGCAACGAGCAGTACTTC. Its translation is CATSDSTSNEQYF. The chain links TRBV24-1 to TRBJ2-7, with 7 nucleotides matching TRBD2. The germline gives CDR1 KGHDR, CDR2 SFDVKD. The CDR3 consists of 13 residues. V lost 4 bases, J lost 5 bases, and 4 bases stayed unmatched.